The present T cell receptor (beta chain) was sequenced within a study of shared clonotypes between healthy human individuals. As to this clone: Antigen specificity is unknown.

Notes on the study in general: Lower generation probabilities were found for non-shared clonotypes than for those shared by all four donors. Among the subsets, naive ones generally showed larger estimated richness than memory ones.

V lost 6 bases and J 3 bases, leaving 12 bases between the germline ends. CDR3 length: 14 amino acids. The germline CDR1 and CDR2 sequences are MGHRA and YSYEKL. The protocol was immunoSEQ multiplex PCR, while the TCRdb copy is restricted to in-frame clones and leaves out a portion. This sample has over 2 million clones, with roughly 94% found just once. The chain uses TRBV4-1 and TRBJ1-5; TRBD1 might be the D (5 bases). Sequenced sample: naive CD4+ T cells sorted from blood. Noted subset: CD45RA+ positively selected. The TCR originated in a man younger than 35 in good health. CDR3 in DNA: TGCGCCAGCAGGGATCTGGGGCCCAATCAGCCCCAGCATTTT. It yields the protein CASRDLGPNQPQHF.